The clone carrying this TCR beta chain was recorded a few times. As yet, its antigen is unknown. These data originate in a study of beta chain features in type 1 diabetes. CD45RO/CCR7/CD25/CD127/CD95/CD27 staining was used to isolate CD4+ naive, central memory, regulatory and stem cell-like memory cells by sorting. Whole-study findings and limits: Patients with type 1 diabetes carried fewer insertions and had more deletions at their VDJ junctions.

The germline gives CDR1 SGDLS, CDR2 YYNGEE. This CDR3 comprises 14 residues. V shed 3 bases and J 5 bases; nucleotides not matched to a gene: 4. The investigators reverse transcribed all of the isolated RNA, so they sequenced expressed TCRB transcripts. The method was immunoSEQ multiplex PCR; TCRdb's version includes in-frame clones alone and lacks a portion of them. In the table there are fewer than 500,000 clones, about 14% of which are singletons. V usage is TRBV9 and J usage is TRBJ2-3; TRBD2 matches at 9 bases. The clonotype originates from a man aged 25 to 40 in good health. Sequencing was done on a sample of naive CD4+ T cells from blood. The CDR3: CASSASGKGDTQYF. The CDR3 DNA is TGTGCCAGCAGCGCTAGCGGGAAGGGAGATACGCAGTATTTT.